This TCR beta chain was identified in a study of blood T cell repertoires in COVID-19. The assay was immunoSEQ multiplex PCR, and TCRdb's table has in-frame clones only and misses some. The profile shows a few hundred thousand clones, around four fifths of them singletons. After removal of 5 bases from V and 6 bases from J, the junction contained 5 bases not matched to a gene. The CDR3 covers 14 residues. Per germline, CDR1 MNHEY and CDR2 SVGAGI. Seattle's enrolled individuals joined amid active infection and were then monitored longitudinally. The rearrangement joins TRBV6-5 to TRBJ1-5, with 9 bases identical to TRBD1. Sequencing was performed on peripheral blood. This clonotype originated in a woman aged 80 or older with COVID-19, enrolled during active disease. The CDR3 here is CASSPQGAPQPQHF. CDR3 nucleotide sequence: TGTGCCAGCAGTCCACAGGGGGCTCCTCAGCCCCAGCATTTT.